The 8 T cell receptor beta chains reported below all come from one sample, sequenced in a study of monozygotic twins with inflammatory bowel disease. One entry per CDR3 protein, without DNA, is what TCRdb gives after re-calling the 5' RACE reads. This sample lists some 170,000 distinct CDR3 sequences; its ten largest clones have 2% to 2.5%. Specimen: blood. Receptors were obtained from a human donor with ulcerative colitis or Crohn's disease, or a healthy co-twin of an affected twin (not recorded which).

Here the CDR3 reads CASSLSSGGAVNTGELFF. The V call is TRBV11-2, the J call TRBJ2-2; TCRdb lists TRBD2, though no DNA is available to test this call. The CDR3 spans 18 residues. CDR1 and CDR2 (germline): SGHAT, FQNNGV.

The chain joins TRBV12-3 or TRBV12-4 to TRBJ2-1; the TRBD2 assignment by TCRdb is unverifiable without DNA. The CDR3 has 16 amino acids. The CDR3 spells CASSFELAASPGEQFF.

The chain recombines TRBV7-9 with TRBJ2-7; TCRdb's assignment of TRBD2 cannot be checked, as there is no DNA. The CDR3 runs 11 residues. The germline V gene has CDR1 SEHNR and CDR2 FQNEAQ (reference sequence). The CDR3 loop is CASSTGTQQYF.

The chain has TRBV28 and TRBJ2-7; TCRdb proposes TRBD2, but this gene call is untestable without DNA. The CDR3 length is 14 residues. Germline values: CDR1 MDHEN, CDR2 SYDVKM. The CDR3 loop reads CASSIRGTIYEQYF.

The chain employs TRBV4-1 and TRBJ1-1. Germline lookup yields CDR1 MGHRA and CDR2 YSYEKL. The CDR3 is 13 residues long. The CDR3: CASSQELLAEAFF.

The chain uses TRBV5-1 and TRBJ2-3; the D call of TRBD2 rests on TCRdb alone, since no DNA is present to check it. The germline gives CDR1 SGHRS, CDR2 YFSETQ. The CDR3 has 18 amino acids. Here the CDR3 reads CASSLRTSGQHGTDTQYF.

This sequence joins TRBV15 and TRBJ2-7. This CDR3 is built from 14 residues. CDR1 LNHNV and CDR2 YYDKDF come from the germline V gene (reference sequence). The CDR3 region is CATSRDRATYEQYF.

The chain employs TRBV7-2 and TRBJ2-7; the D call of TRBD1 rests on TCRdb alone, since no DNA is present to check it. Germline CDR1 SGHTA, CDR2 FQGNSA. The CDR3 length is 15 residues. CDR3 region: CASSLKGGTGLEQYF.